A selection of T cell receptor beta chains follows, all from one sample in a study of cytomegalovirus exposure and HLA in healthy donors. Clones were read by immunoSEQ multiplex PCR, and TCRdb kept only the in-frame ones, dropping some. The data hold some 130,000 clones, with 65% to 90% observed a single time. Sequenced: PBMCs. Receptor source: a man between 50 and 59 years old in good health and CMV-seronegative. The CDR3 runs from the conserved cysteine through the conserved F or W. A D gene is named only where the DNA matches it firmly.

TRBJ2-3	TRBV5-4	TRBD2	CASSLGAGGPGSRTDTQYF
TRBJ1-2	TRBV6-1	.	CASRAGQLVFYGYTF
TRBJ1-1	TRBV7-9	.	CASSPQGADSKAFF
TRBJ1-1	TRBV25-1	TRBD1	CASSDAGTGTTEAFF
TRBJ1-6	TRBV11-2	.	CASSLDLGGNSPLHF
TRBJ2-7	TRBV27	.	CASSPIGGFTYEQYF
TRBJ1-5	TRBV2	.	CASVIRDHSRGQPQHF
TRBJ2-7	TRBV4-2	TRBD2	CASSQLSSGGPHYEQYF
TRBJ2-3	TRBV4-3	TRBD2	CASSQDEPLTSGGGTDTQYF
TRBJ2-3	TRBV5-1	TRBD2	CASSLLAGGSGDTQYF
TRBJ2-3	TRBV5-1	.	CASSLESIFTDTQYF
TRBJ2-2	TRBV5-1	TRBD2	CASSTSRGGYTGELFF
TRBJ2-2	TRBV5-6	.	CASSLSDTGELFF
TRBJ1-1	TRBV11-2	TRBD1	CASSTDRALEAFF
TRBJ2-7	TRBV15	.	CATSRDRGTVDDEQYF
TRBJ1-2	TRBV2	.	CASQTQGVAYGYTF
TRBJ2-5	TRBV2	.	CASTDRITQETQYF
TRBJ1-2	TRBV6-5	.	CASRLRGSGAYGYTF
TRBJ1-2	TRBV5-4	TRBD1	CASSPGQGAYGYTF
TRBJ2-7	TRBV30	TRBD1	CAWSHRGTYEQYF
TRBJ2-7	TRBV13	TRBD2	CASSSGLAGARVQTSEQYF
TRBJ2-5	TRBV7-9	TRBD2	CASSQRGGLETQYF
TRBJ2-2	TRBV5-1	TRBD2	CASSLAGGGTNTGELFF
TRBJ1-6	TRBV6-5	.	CASSYISESPLHF
TRBJ2-3	TRBV6-4	TRBD2	CASRKVAGSLADTQYF
TRBJ1-4	TRBV11-1	.	CASSRGEQSTNEKLFF
TRBJ1-2	TRBV27	.	CASSPRALYGYTF
TRBJ2-3	TRBV29-1	.	CSVVTPDTDTQYF
TRBJ2-2	TRBV11-2	.	CASSLISGGYTGELFF
TRBJ1-1	TRBV5-1	TRBD1	CASSFDGTDAFF
TRBJ2-3	TRBV29-1	.	CSEKGGLERDTQYF
TRBJ1-5	TRBV6-1	.	CASSGFAGQPQHF
.	TRBV2	TRBD2	CASSTSGSYEQYF
TRBJ1-5	TRBV4-1	.	CASSQVAAGSIRPQHF
TRBJ2-7	TRBV2	TRBD1	CASRRDSAYEQYF
TRBJ1-1	TRBV19	.	CASSIGGGANTEAFF
TRBJ1-6	TRBV30	.	CAESAGPNSPLHF
TRBJ2-7	TRBV4-3	.	CASSQEDGGYEQYF
TRBJ1-5	TRBV19	TRBD1	CASRPHRGDSNQPQHF
TRBJ2-1	TRBV7-6	TRBD1	CASSSARGSGGSYNEQFF
TRBJ1-4	TRBV5-1	.	CASSLAGFNEKLFF
TRBJ2-7	TRBV10-3	TRBD1	CAISPGTAYEQYF
TRBJ1-1	TRBV2	.	CAQGRGGNTEAFF
TRBJ2-7	TRBV5-8	TRBD1	CASSFMFGQGDYEQYF
TRBJ2-1	TRBV9	TRBD2	CASSVALAGGSYNEQFF
TRBJ2-3	TRBV4-2	TRBD2	CASSQEETSGGPYRF
TRBJ1-1	TRBV5-1	TRBD1	CASSSGTGNTEAFF
TRBJ1-2	TRBV4-3	.	CASSQEDRAREEYGYTF
TRBJ1-6	TRBV5-1	TRBD1	CASGLGQGNNSPLHF
TRBJ2-3	TRBV7-3	.	CASSLQPLAGDTQYF
TRBJ1-6	TRBV19	TRBD1	CASSSQGDNSPLHF
TRBJ1-1	TRBV7-9	.	CASLGGREGTEAFF